These 5 T cell receptor beta chains were sequenced from one sample in a study of blood T cell repertoires in COVID-19. The method was immunoSEQ multiplex PCR; TCRdb's version includes in-frame clones alone and lacks a portion of them. The table lists more than 95,000 clones, around 81% of them singletons. Sample: peripheral blood. The source is a man aged 55 to 70 with acute or convalescent COVID-19.

The V and J genes are TRBV6-2 or TRBV6-3 and TRBJ2-7, with 7 bases lining up with TRBD1. Looked up from germline, CDR1 is MNHEY and CDR2 is SVGEGT. This CDR3 is 14 amino acids long. J gave up 2 bases and V 6 bases, and 7 bases lay outside the gene matches. CDR3 DNA: TGTGCCAGCAGCTCCGGGACAGACACCTACGAGCAGTACGTC. Translation: CASSSGTDTYEQYV.

The chain couples TRBV11-3 to TRBJ2-1; TRBD2 matches 8 bases. The length of the CDR3 is 16 residues. The germline V gene encodes CDR1 SGHNT and CDR2 YENEEA. V shed 0 bases and J 8 bases; nucleotides not matched to a gene: 9. This CDR3 reads CASSLDRTGGGYEQFF. In DNA, the CDR3 is TGTGCCAGCAGCTTAGATAGGACGGGAGGGGGTTATGAGCAGTTCTTC.

The chain carries TRBV4-1 and TRBJ1-1; D gene uncertain. Trimming cost V 0 bases and J 5 bases, with 10 bases left between them. The CDR3 consists of 14 residues. CDR1 and CDR2 from the germline V gene are MGHRA and YSYEKL. CDR3 sequence (DNA): TGCGCCAGCAGCCAAGATATTACAAGAACTGAAGCTTTCTTT. This gives the protein CASSQDITRTEAFF.

The chain uses TRBV9 and TRBJ2-3; D is perhaps TRBD1 (5 bases). CDR3 length: 12 residues. Trimming cost V 0 bases and J 9 bases, with 8 bases left between them. Looked up from germline, CDR1 is SGDLS and CDR2 is YYNGEE. CDR3 coding DNA: TGTGCCAGCAGCGTAGAAGGGGCAACGCAGTATTTT. Protein product: CASSVEGATQYF.

The V gene is TRBV24-1, the J gene TRBJ2-1, with 9 bases lining up with TRBD1. The CDR3 has 15 amino acids. V was pared by 6 bases and J by 7 bases, with 9 bases of the junction left unmatched. Germline V lookup: CDR1 KGHDR, CDR2 SFDVKD. CDR3 nucleotides: TGTGCCACCAGTCCCGGGACAGGGAAGGGGAATGAGCAGTTCTTC. Its protein is CATSPGTGKGNEQFF.